A single sample gave rise to the 31 T cell receptor beta chains below, sequenced in a study of blood T cells in healthy people across ages. Combining a sample-barcoded 5' primer with a J-beta primer mix, a second PCR ran for about 6 to 11 cycles. TCRdb analysed the 5' RACE reads with MiXCR anew, one entry per CDR3 protein. The sample shows 1,800,000 or so distinct CDR3 sequences, about two fifths of them seen only once. Material for sequencing was blood. The origin of the receptors is a human donor in good health.

CDR3 region: CSVVGTSGTTDTQYF. The CDR3 coding sequence is TGCAGCGTTGTAGGGACTAGCGGGACCACAGATACGCAGTATTTT. This chain connects TRBV29-1 to TRBJ2-3; the match to TRBD2 covers 13 bases. This CDR3 has 15 amino acids. In germline, CDR1 is SQVTM, CDR2 ANQGSEA. V shed 4 bases and J 2 bases; nucleotides not matched to a gene: 3.

CDR3 protein: CSVGALRVETQYF. The CDR3 DNA is TGCAGCGTTGGGGCCCTGAGGGTGGAGACCCAGTACTTC. This chain connects TRBV29-1 to TRBJ2-5; possibly TRBD2 for D (5 bases). Germline values: CDR1 SQVTM, CDR2 ANQGSEA. V was clipped by 4 bases and J by 5 bases, with 14 bases between them. The CDR3 length is 13 residues. The variable domain in full, completed from reference TRBV29-1 and TRBJ2-5, reads SAVISQKPSRDICQRGTSLTIQCQVDSQVTMMFWYRQQPGQSLTLIATANQGSEATYESGFVIDKFPISRPNLTFSTLTVSNMSPEDSSIYLCSVGALRVETQYFGPGTRLLVL.

This clonotype was seen a handful of times. The rearrangement uses TRBV7-9 and TRBJ2-7, with 11 positions matching TRBD1. This CDR3 region has 14 residues. The germline V gene has CDR1 SEHNR and CDR2 FQNEAQ (reference sequence). V lost 8 bases and J lost 3; bases outside the gene matches: 6. The CDR3 loop reads CASQPDRGLYEQYF. The CDR3 nucleotides are TGTGCCAGCCAACCGGACAGGGGGCTCTACGAGCAGTACTTC.

This clonotype appeared a few times. The V gene is TRBV25-1, the J gene TRBJ2-1; maybe TRBD1 (5 bases). Trimming pared 0 bases from V and 7 bases from J, leaving 13 bases between. Per the germline V gene, CDR1 is MGHDK and CDR2 is SYGVNS. The length of the CDR3 is 15 residues. The CDR3 spells CASSEYRGQTNEQFF. DNA for the CDR3: TGTGCCAGCAGTGAATATAGGGGTCAGACGAATGAGCAGTTCTTC.

Points on this clonotype: Sequence at one end of the junction differs from germline and may be a read error. CDR3 coding DNA: TGTGCCAGCTTACCACTGAACACTAACTATGGCTACACCTTC. Its translation: CASLPLNTNYGYTF. J is TRBJ1-2 and V is TRBV18, with unresolved D. The V gene's germline CDR1 is KGHSH and CDR2 LQKENI. The CDR3 totals 14 residues. Looking up the rest from reference TRBV18 and TRBJ1-2 gives the full variable domain: NAGVMQNPRHLVRRRGQEARLRCSPMKGHSHVYWYRQLPEEGLKFMVYLQKENIIDESGMPKERFSAEFPKEGPSILRIQQVVRGDSAAYFCASLPLNTNYGYTFGSGTRLTVV.

The chain has TRBV7-2 and TRBJ2-5; no firm D call. The J call could be wrong; TRBJ2-7 is a better fit for the DNA end. Germline lookup yields CDR1 SGHTA and CDR2 FQGNSA. The length of the CDR3 is 14 residues. This CDR3 reads CASSLVFPGNEQYF. As DNA, the CDR3 is TGTGCCAGCAGCTTAGTATTCCCCGGAAACGAGCAGTACTTC.

The V call is TRBV5-6, the J call TRBJ2-3; 12 positions match TRBD2. V trimming: 4 bases; J trimming: 6 bases; junction bases outside the gene matches: 3. Germline V gene lookup returns CDR1 SGHDT and CDR2 YYEEEE. This CDR3 has 14 residues. The CDR3 region is CASSGGTSGDTQYF. In DNA, the CDR3 is TGTGCCAGCAGCGGTGGGACTAGCGGGGATACGCAGTATTTT.

This clonotype was detected a few times. The chain carries TRBV7-2 and TRBJ2-1; 10 bases align to TRBD1. CDR1 SGHTA and CDR2 FQGNSA come from the germline V gene. The CDR3 is 16 amino acids. Unmatched junction bases numbered 6, after V lost 1 base and J lost 6 bases. CDR3 DNA: TGTGCCAGCAGCTTAGTTGTCCGGACAGGGGGCAATGAGCAGTTCTTC. Its translation is CASSLVVRTGGNEQFF.

This clonotype was counted ten times or more. J is TRBJ1-2 and V is TRBV27; no definite D call. The V end lost 3 bases, the J end lost 9 bases, and 17 bases lay between the germline ends. The CDR3 is made up of 14 amino acids. Germline assignment: CDR1 MNHEY and CDR2 SMNVEV (reference sequence). CDR3 nucleotides: TGTGCCAGCAGTTTCACCGAGGACGTGTTGAGCTACACCTTC. The encoded protein is CASSFTEDVLSYTF.

The chain links TRBV20-1 to TRBJ2-2; no clear D gene. From germline, CDR1 is DFQATT and CDR2 SNEGSKA (reference sequence). The CDR3 is 14 amino acids. V was shortened by 2 bases and J by 1 base, with 8 bases between the two germline ends. CDR3 sequence (DNA): TGCAGTGCTAGAAGAAACAGGAACACCGGGGAGCTGTTTTTT. Its protein is CSARRNRNTGELFF.

This clonotype was counted a few times. The genes are TRBV5-1 and TRBJ2-5, with TRBD2 as a possible D gene (6 bases). CDR3 length: 17 amino acids. Deletions cut 4 bases from V and 4 bases from J, with 23 bases between. Per the germline V gene, CDR1 is SGHRS and CDR2 is YFSETQ. The DNA for the CDR3 is TGCGCCAGCAGCCCGGAGGGGATGGAGGATGCCCTAGAGACCCAGTACTTC. Its translation: CASSPEGMEDALETQYF.

There are a few counts of this clonotype. The chain is built from TRBV16 and TRBJ2-5, with 7 bases lining up with TRBD1. J gave up 4 bases and V 2 bases, and 4 bases lay outside the gene matches. The CDR3 spans 14 residues. In germline, CDR1 is KGHSY, CDR2 FQNENV. In DNA, the CDR3 is TGTGCCAGCAGCCAAGACAGGGAATCAGAGACCCAGTACTTC. Amino acid sequence: CASSQDRESETQYF.

CDR3 protein: CASSEVEGAVGYTF. The CDR3, as DNA: TGTGCCAGCAGTGAAGTGGAGGGGGCGGTTGGCTACACCTTC. V usage is TRBV2 and J usage is TRBJ1-2, with 7 positions matching TRBD1. Germline trimming cut 1 base from V and 7 bases from J; bases unmatched to any gene: 6. The CDR3 contains 14 residues. CDR1 is SNHLY and CDR2 is FYNNEI in the germline V gene. The whole variable domain, remainder taken from reference TRBV2 and TRBJ1-2, is EPEVTQTPSHQVTQMGQEVILRCVPISNHLYFYWYRQILGQKVEFLVSFYNNEISEKSEIFDDQFSVERPDGSNFTLKIRSTKLEDSAMYFCASSEVEGAVGYTFGSGTRLTVV.

A few counts support this clonotype. The J gene is TRBJ2-3, the V gene TRBV5-5; 9 bases match TRBD2. The CDR3 has 16 residues. Germline loops: CDR1 SGHKS, CDR2 YYEKEE (reference sequence). V trimming: 2 bases; J trimming: 0 bases; junction bases outside the gene matches: 4. The DNA of the CDR3 is TGTGCCAGCAGCTTCTCTAGCGGGACAAGCACAGATACGCAGTATTTT. This encodes CASSFSSGTSTDTQYF.

The chain recombines TRBV6-4 with TRBJ2-5, with D tentatively TRBD2 (7 bases). V was trimmed by 3 bases and J by 11 bases, leaving 22 bases between them. The CDR3 is 15 residues long. The germline CDR1 and CDR2 sequences are MRHNA and SNTAGT. Written as DNA, the CDR3 is TGTGCCAGCAGTGAGGTAGGGGGGGCCTACAATGAGCAGTACTTC. It translates to CASSEVGGAYNEQYF.

J is TRBJ2-1 and V is TRBV11-2, with D uncertain. The CDR3 is 15 amino acids. Trimming removed 5 bases at V and 3 bases at J, with 14 bases between. Per the germline V gene, CDR1 is SGHAT and CDR2 is FQNNGV. The CDR3 DNA sequence: TGTGCCAGCAGCGACCCTAGGCAGAACTACAATGAGCAGTTCTTC. Translated: CASSDPRQNYNEQFF.

The chain joins TRBV11-2 to TRBJ1-2; unclear D gene. Germline V gene sequence: CDR1 SGHAT, CDR2 FQNNGV. The CDR3 has 14 residues. V was trimmed by 0 bases and J by 5 bases, leaving 10 bases between them. CDR3 DNA: TGTGCCAGCAGCTTAGATCATGGGTCTTATGGCTACACCTTC. The encoded protein is CASSLDHGSYGYTF.

The chain carries TRBV12-3 or TRBV12-4 and TRBJ2-3, with D possibly matching TRBD2 (6 bases). CDR3 size: 16 residues. V lost 2 bases and J 2 bases, leaving 14 bases between the germline ends. CDR3 coding DNA: TGTGCCAGCAGTTTAACCGATAGCGGATACACAGATACGCAGTATTTT. Protein: CASSLTDSGYTDTQYF.

V usage is TRBV2 and J usage is TRBJ1-1; 8 bases map to TRBD1. Germline-derived CDR1 and CDR2 are SNHLY and FYNNEI. The CDR3 spans 13 residues. V lost 11 bases to trimming and J lost 5 bases; unmatched junction nucleotides: 10. DNA of the CDR3: TGTGCCGGCAACGGACAGGGTTGGACTGAAGCTTTCTTT. Translating gives CAGNGQGWTEAFF.

The chain links TRBV12-3 or TRBV12-4 to TRBJ1-1, with D possibly being TRBD1 (6 bases). V shed 6 bases and J shed 1 base, with 12 bases lying between them. This CDR3 has 14 amino acids. The CDR3 here is CASSTRGSNTEAFF. CDR3 nucleotides: TGTGCCAGCAGCACCAGGGGCTCGAACACTGAAGCTTTCTTT.

The V gene is TRBV6-1, the J gene TRBJ1-5, with 10 bases lining up with TRBD1. CDR3 length: 17 residues. Germline V gives CDR1 MNHNS, CDR2 SASEGT. The V segment lost 6 bases and the J segment 2 bases; nucleotides outside the gene matches: 10. The CDR3 loop reads CASRLQTGGFGNQPQHF. As DNA, the CDR3 is TGTGCCAGCAGACTTCAGACAGGGGGCTTCGGCAATCAGCCCCAGCATTTT.

The V gene is TRBV3-1, the J gene TRBJ2-5, with D maybe TRBD2 (5 bases). The CDR3 has 15 residues. Per the germline V gene, CDR1 is LGHDT and CDR2 is YNNKEL (reference sequence). V shed 4 bases and J shed 2 bases, with 14 bases lying between them. CDR3 region: CASSPPLREQETQYF. The DNA for the CDR3 is TGTGCCAGCAGCCCCCCTCTGAGGGAGCAAGAGACCCAGTACTTC.

The chain combines TRBV4-2 with TRBJ1-1; D gene uncertain. Per the germline V gene, CDR1 is LGHNA and CDR2 is YNFKEQ. The ends were cut back, 3 bases at V and 3 bases at J, with 17 bases in the middle. The CDR3 totals 16 residues. This CDR3 is CASSHSDGASDTEAFF. The CDR3 nucleotides are TGTGCCAGCAGCCACTCGGACGGAGCTTCGGACACTGAAGCTTTCTTT.

As concerns this clonotype: The conserved phenylalanine or tryptophan normally closing the CDR3 is absent here, so this likely arose from a read error. The chain employs TRBV3-1 and TRBJ2-7; no definite D call. Trimming cost V 0 bases and J 1 base, with 10 bases left between them. The CDR3 sequence is 15 residues long. The germline gives CDR1 LGHDT, CDR2 YNNKEL (reference sequence). CDR3 in DNA: TGTGCCAGCAGCCAAGAGTTTGAAACGTCCTACGAGCAGTACTGC. Translation gives CASSQEFETSYEQYC.

Notes on this clonotype: Since a much larger clone is just one base distant, this may be a read error. The chain couples TRBV6-1 to TRBJ1-1, with unresolved D. Per germline, CDR1 MNHNS and CDR2 SASEGT. CDR3 length: 12 residues. The ends were cut back, 3 bases at V and 1 base at J, with 3 bases in the middle. The CDR3 here is CASSERNTEAFF. The CDR3 DNA follows: TGTGCCAGCAGTGAGCGGAACACTGAAGCTTTCTTT.

This clonotype was counted a few times. The chain has TRBV9 and TRBJ2-4, with 11 bases identical to TRBD1. Germline CDR1 SGDLS, CDR2 YYNGEE. J gave up 2 bases and V 3 bases, and 4 bases lay outside the gene matches. The CDR3 totals 16 residues. The CDR3, as DNA: TGTGCCAGCAGCGGGGGACAGGGGGAAACCAAAAACATTCAGTACTTC. It specifies CASSGGQGETKNIQYF.

In regard to this clonotype: A junction boundary mismatches the germline segment, possibly from a read error. The chain is built from TRBV20-1 and TRBJ1-4; TRBD1 agrees at 8 bases. The CDR3 extends over 16 amino acids. From germline, CDR1 is DFQATT and CDR2 SNEGSKA (reference sequence). The CDR3: CNASSGASDRDSALFF. CDR3 in DNA: TGCAATGCTAGTAGTGGGGCGTCGGACAGGGACTCTGCGCTGTTTTTT.

This clonotype came up a few times. V is TRBV7-2 and J is TRBJ1-1, with D possibly matching TRBD1 (5 bases). CDR3 size: 16 residues. Germline-derived CDR1 and CDR2 are SGHTA and FQGNSA. V shed 3 bases and J shed 5 bases, with 19 bases lying between them. CDR3 nucleotide sequence: TGTGCCAGCAGCTTCCCCCCGGCCGGGGGAGGTACTGAAGCTTTCTTT. Translation: CASSFPPAGGGTEAFF.

This clonotype has only a few counts. The chain employs TRBV15 and TRBJ1-5; no reliable D call. Trimming pared 5 bases from V and 6 bases from J, leaving 11 bases between. The length of the CDR3 is 13 residues. Per germline, CDR1 LNHNV and CDR2 YYDKDF (reference sequence). The CDR3 loop is CATSRSEGQPQHF. The CDR3 DNA reads TGTGCCACCAGCCGTTCGGAGGGTCAGCCCCAGCATTTT. The whole variable domain, filled in from reference TRBV15 and TRBJ1-5, reads DAMVIQNPRYQVTQFGKPVTLSCSQTLNHNVMYWYQQKSSQAPKLLFHYYDKDFNNEADTPDNFQSRRPNTSFCFLDIRSPGLGDTAMYLCATSRSEGQPQHFGDGTRLSIL.

The chain's CDR3 is CSARGRTGTFNEKLFF. CDR3 coding DNA: TGCAGTGCTAGAGGAAGAACAGGAACCTTTAATGAAAAACTGTTTTTT. The V and J genes are TRBV20-1 and TRBJ1-4; D might be TRBD1 (5 bases). The CDR3 has 16 residues. V gave up 1 base and J gave up 4 bases, with 16 bases separating them. The germline gives CDR1 DFQATT, CDR2 SNEGSKA (reference sequence).

V usage is TRBV27 and J usage is TRBJ2-1; 7 positions match TRBD1. Germline V lookup: CDR1 MNHEY, CDR2 SMNVEV (reference sequence). The CDR3 is made up of 13 amino acids. Trimming took 5 bases from V and 8 from J; bases not matched to a gene: 6. CDR3 sequence reads: CASSLQGWDEQFF. In nucleotides, the CDR3 is TGTGCCAGCAGTCTACAGGGGTGGGATGAGCAGTTCTTC.